The subject of this entry is one TCR beta chain. Repertoires were generated with immunoSEQ multiplex PCR, while TCRdb's copy carries only in-frame clones and drops some. The sample includes about 72,000 clones, 85% to 90% of them seen just once. The V gene's germline CDR1 is LGHNA and CDR2 YNFKEQ. With 0 bases clipped from V and 9 bases from J, the junction kept 6 bases outside the gene matches. CDR3 length equals 16 residues. The data were obtained in a study of blood T cell repertoires in COVID-19. This chain connects TRBV4-2 to TRBJ2-1; TRBD1 agrees at 12 bases. The receptor was isolated from a man between 65 and 85 years old with active or convalescent COVID-19. Sequencing was done on a sample of peripheral blood. DNA of the CDR3: TGTGCCAGCAGCCAAGACGCCGGGACAGGGGGCCCTGAGCAGTTCTTC. Its protein product is CASSQDAGTGGPEQFF.